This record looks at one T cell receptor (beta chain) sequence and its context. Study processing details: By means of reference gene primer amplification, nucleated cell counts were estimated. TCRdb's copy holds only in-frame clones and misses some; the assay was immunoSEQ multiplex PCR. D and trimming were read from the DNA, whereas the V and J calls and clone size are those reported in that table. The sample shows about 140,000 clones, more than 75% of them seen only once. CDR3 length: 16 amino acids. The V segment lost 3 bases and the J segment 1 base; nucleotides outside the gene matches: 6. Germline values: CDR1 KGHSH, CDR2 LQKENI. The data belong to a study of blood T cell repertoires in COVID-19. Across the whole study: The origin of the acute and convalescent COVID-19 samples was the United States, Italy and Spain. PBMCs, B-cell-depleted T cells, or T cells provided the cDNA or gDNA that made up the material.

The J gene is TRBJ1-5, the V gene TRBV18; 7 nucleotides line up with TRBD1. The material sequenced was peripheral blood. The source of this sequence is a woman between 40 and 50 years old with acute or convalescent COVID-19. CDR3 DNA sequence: TGTGCCAGCTCACCCTGGGACAGCGAGAGCAATCAGCCCCAGCATTTT. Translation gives CASSPWDSESNQPQHF.